These 20 T cell receptor beta chains were all obtained from the same sample, sequenced in a study of Tregs in tolerant kidney transplant recipients. The table came from immunoSEQ multiplex PCR; TCRdb's copy has only in-frame clones and leaves some out. The sample has about 69,000 clones, approximately 91% seen once. The specimen comprised CD4+ T cells from blood, sampled before the transplant. The receptors here all came from a human donor who received a combined kidney and bone marrow transplant.

The V and J genes are TRBV28 and TRBJ2-7; the D gene is possibly TRBD1 (6 bases). The ends were cut back, 5 bases at V and 0 bases at J, with 17 bases in the middle. In germline, CDR1 is MDHEN, CDR2 SYDVKM. The CDR3 spans 16 residues. The CDR3 is CASSPPGQLSSYEQYF. CDR3 coding DNA: TGTGCCAGCAGTCCACCCGGACAGTTAAGCTCCTACGAGCAGTACTTC.

J is TRBJ1-3 and V is TRBV30, with 9 bases identical to TRBD1. The CDR3 has 14 amino acids. The germline V gene has CDR1 GTSNPN and CDR2 SVGIG (reference sequence). Trimming cost V 1 base and J 11 bases; bases outside gene matches: 9. This chain's CDR3 is CAWSAGTGTRAIYF. The CDR3 coding sequence is TGTGCCTGGAGTGCGGGGACAGGGACGAGGGCCATATATTTT.

The V and J genes are TRBV4-2 and TRBJ1-3; the match to TRBD1 covers 9 bases. Germline CDR1 is LGHNA and CDR2 is YNFKEQ. V lost 1 base, J lost 9 bases, and 4 bases stayed unmatched. The CDR3 contains 14 residues. The CDR3 DNA sequence: TGTGCCAGCAGCCAAGGAGAGGGACAGGGCACCATATATTTT. This translates into CASSQGEGQGTIYF.

The V call is TRBV5-1, the J call TRBJ2-3; D remains ambiguous. V dropped 0 bases and J dropped 0 bases, with 8 bases sitting between them. The CDR3 covers 15 residues. Germline V CDR1 and CDR2: SGHRS, YFSETQ. The CDR3 DNA follows: TGCGCCAGCAGCTTGGGGAGATCTAGCACAGATACGCAGTATTTT. This translates into CASSLGRSSTDTQYF. The entire variable domain, with the rest obtained from reference TRBV5-1 and TRBJ2-3, is as follows: KAGVTQTPRYLIKTRGQQVTLSCSPISGHRSVSWYQQTPGQGLQFLFEYFSETQRNKGNFPGRFSGRQFSNSRSEMNVSTLELGDSALYLCASSLGRSSTDTQYFGPGTRLTVL.

V usage is TRBV5-1 and J usage is TRBJ2-7; 15 nucleotides align to TRBD2. Germline V CDR1 and CDR2: SGHRS, YFSETQ. Trimming cost V 4 bases and J 8 bases; bases outside gene matches: 10. The CDR3 extends over 16 amino acids. CDR3 DNA sequence: TGCGCCAGCAGCCCCGGGACTAGCGGGAGGAATTGGAAGCAGTACTTC. It specifies CASSPGTSGRNWKQYF.

The V gene is TRBV5-4, the J gene TRBJ2-4; a possible D gene is TRBD2 (6 bases). The V and J ends lost 7 bases and 9 bases respectively, with 20 bases between them. Germline assignment: CDR1 SGHNT and CDR2 YYREEE (reference sequence). The CDR3 is made up of 14 amino acids. This chain's CDR3 is CASRREAGDGIQYF. Written as DNA, the CDR3 is TGTGCCAGCCGGAGGGAAGCTGGGGACGGCATTCAGTACTTC.

V is TRBV19 and J is TRBJ2-7; 7 bases are shared with TRBD2. Trimming cost V 3 bases and J 5 bases; bases outside gene matches: 10. This CDR3 spans 15 amino acids. Germline assignment: CDR1 LNHDA and CDR2 SQIVND (reference sequence). This CDR3 reads CASSIQAGVADEQYF. In DNA form, the CDR3 reads TGTGCCAGTAGTATTCAGGCGGGAGTGGCCGACGAGCAGTACTTC. The complete variable domain, with remaining parts taken from reference TRBV19 and TRBJ2-7, reads DGGITQSPKYLFRKEGQNVTLSCEQNLNHDAMYWYRQDPGQGLRLIYYSQIVNDFQKGDIAEGYSVSREKKESFPLTVTSAQKNPTAFYLCASSIQAGVADEQYFGPGTRLTVT.

This chain joins TRBV7-3 and TRBJ2-2; TRBD1 might be the D (6 bases). This CDR3 region has 13 residues. CDR1 and CDR2 (germline): SGHTA, FQGTGA. Trimming took off 3 bases at V and 7 bases at J, with 9 bases between the two ends. DNA of the CDR3: TGTGCCAGCAGCTTCCAGGGGAGCGGGGAGCTGTTTTTT. As protein: CASSFQGSGELFF.

This chain joins TRBV13 and TRBJ2-7, with 8 bases matching TRBD2. This CDR3 comprises 15 residues. V shed 6 bases, J shed 4 bases, and the junction held 11 bases outside the gene matches. The V gene's germline CDR1 is PRHDT and CDR2 FYEKMQ (reference sequence). The CDR3 reads CASREAGEDPYEQYF. CDR3 coding DNA: TGTGCCAGCAGGGAAGCGGGGGAGGACCCATACGAGCAGTACTTC.

The CDR3 sequence is CASSALAGVSYEQYF. The CDR3 nucleotides read TGTGCCAGCAGTGCACTAGCGGGAGTGTCCTACGAGCAGTACTTC. The chain carries TRBV28 and TRBJ2-7; 11 bases are shared with TRBD2. The CDR3 loop spans 15 amino acids. Germline V gene sequence: CDR1 MDHEN, CDR2 SYDVKM. The V gene end was trimmed by 5 bases and the J gene end by 1 base; junction bases not matched to a gene: 4. Together with reference TRBV28 and TRBJ2-7, the CDR3 gives the full variable domain: DVKVTQSSRYLVKRTGEKVFLECVQDMDHENMFWYRQDPGLGLRLIYFSYDVKMKEKGDIPEGYSVSREKKERFSLILESASTNQTSMYLCASSALAGVSYEQYFGPGTRLTVT.

V and J are TRBV6-1 and TRBJ2-1; 8 nucleotides agree with TRBD2. The CDR3 runs to 19 residues. J was trimmed by 0 bases and V by 4 bases; bases with no gene match: 14. Germline V gene lookup returns CDR1 MNHNS and CDR2 SASEGT. This CDR3 reads CASSVKGLAYQSSYNEQFF. DNA of the CDR3: TGTGCCAGCAGTGTTAAAGGACTAGCTTATCAAAGCTCCTACAATGAGCAGTTCTTC.

The V and J genes are TRBV6-5 and TRBJ2-7; 13 bases agree with TRBD2. The length of the CDR3 is 15 residues. The germline CDR1 and CDR2 sequences are MNHEY and SVGAGI. The junction had 3 bases not matched to a gene; V was cut back by 4 bases and J by 3 bases. The CDR3: CASSLGTSGNYEQYF. The CDR3, as DNA: TGTGCCAGCAGTTTAGGGACTAGCGGGAACTACGAGCAGTACTTC.

The CDR3 spells CASAGQGLSTDTQYF. In nucleotides, the CDR3 is TGTGCCAGCGCTGGACAGGGGCTCAGCACAGATACGCAGTATTTT. The rearrangement uses TRBV2 and TRBJ2-3; TRBD1 agrees at 9 bases. CDR1 is SNHLY, CDR2 FYNNEI, per germline. V lost 8 bases to trimming and J lost 0 bases; unmatched junction nucleotides: 6. The CDR3 is made up of 15 amino acids.

The chain is built from TRBV2 and TRBJ1-1; TRBD1 matches at 8 bases. With 6 bases clipped from V and 6 bases from J, the junction kept 6 bases outside the gene matches. This CDR3 is 13 amino acids long. Germline CDR1 and CDR2: SNHLY and FYNNEI. DNA for the CDR3: TGTGCCAGCAGCCAGACAGGGGCGGCTGAAGCTTTCTTT. Its protein is CASSQTGAAEAFF.

J is TRBJ1-4 and V is TRBV5-1; no clear D. The CDR3 consists of 15 residues. Trimming pared 0 bases from V and 6 bases from J, leaving 12 bases between. The germline CDR1 and CDR2 sequences are SGHRS and YFSETQ. In DNA, the CDR3 is TGCGCCAGCAGCTTGGACAGCCAAGGCCATGAAAAACTGTTTTTT. Encoded protein: CASSLDSQGHEKLFF.

V is TRBV30 and J is TRBJ1-2, with 7 bases fitting TRBD1. V was clipped by 3 bases and J by 2 bases; unmatched bases: 12. The CDR3 contains 16 residues. Germline CDR1 and CDR2: GTSNPN and SVGIG (reference sequence). The CDR3 nucleotides read TGTGCCTGGAGATTATTGGGGACAGAGCCGAACTATGGCTACACCTTC. It specifies CAWRLLGTEPNYGYTF.

V usage is TRBV19 and J usage is TRBJ2-2; 8 bases are a match to TRBD1. The CDR3 runs to 15 residues. The germline V gene has CDR1 LNHDA and CDR2 SQIVND (reference sequence). The V segment lost 8 bases and the J segment 6 bases; nucleotides outside the gene matches: 11. DNA for the CDR3: TGTGCCAGTTTTCAGGGGGCTACAACACCCGGGGAGCTGTTTTTT. This codes for CASFQGATTPGELFF.

This chain links TRBV5-6 with TRBJ2-5, with D perhaps TRBD1 (5 bases). The CDR3 is made up of 13 amino acids. The germline V gene has CDR1 SGHDT and CDR2 YYEEEE. V lost 6 bases to trimming and J lost 4 bases, with 13 bases between them. CDR3 protein: CASTTSGRETQYF. CDR3 in DNA: TGTGCCAGCACCACCTCAGGGCGAGAGACCCAGTACTTC.

The rearrangement links TRBV2 to TRBJ1-5, with TRBD1 identical over 7 bases. After removal of 7 bases from V and 3 bases from J, the junction contained 9 bases not matched to a gene. Germline CDR1 is SNHLY and CDR2 is FYNNEI. The CDR3 is 15 residues long. The CDR3 nucleotides read TGTGCCAGCATACCAACAGGGGCACCCAATCAGCCCCAGCATTTT. Translating gives CASIPTGAPNQPQHF. The entire variable domain, with the rest obtained from reference TRBV2 and TRBJ1-5, is as follows: EPEVTQTPSHQVTQMGQEVILRCVPISNHLYFYWYRQILGQKVEFLVSFYNNEISEKSEIFDDQFSVERPDGSNFTLKIRSTKLEDSAMYFCASIPTGAPNQPQHFGDGTRLSIL.

This clone is a singleton in its sample. The chain uses TRBV5-4 and TRBJ2-5; 9 bases fit TRBD1. This CDR3 comprises 15 residues. Germline assignment: CDR1 SGHNT and CDR2 YYREEE (reference sequence). Trimming removed 0 bases from V and 2 bases from J; junction bases left unmatched: 2. The CDR3 here is CASSLAGTGQETQYF. The CDR3 bases are TGTGCCAGCAGCTTGGCCGGGACAGGGCAAGAGACCCAGTACTTC.